Sequencing of this T cell receptor (beta chain) was carried out in a study of neurological immune-mediated disorders. Broader study findings: In HTLV-1-associated myelopathy, TCR clonal expansion was greatest, and in multiple sclerosis it was least, below healthy controls.

The V gene's germline CDR1 is ENHRY and CDR2 SYGVKD. CDR3 length: 17 residues. J was trimmed by 1 base and V by 4 bases; bases with no gene match: 9. Over 190 million TCR-beta sequences (from 15-18 subjects) were yielded by each sequencing run. One entry per CDR3 protein results from TCRdb running MiXCR on the 5' RACE reads. The repertoire holds around 50,000 distinct CDR3 sequences, about 23% seen once, with roughly 25% in the top ten. Of note for this clonotype: Antigen specificity is unknown.

This clonotype was obtained from a woman aged 70-85 years in good health. This sequence joins TRBV10-3 and TRBJ1-1; TRBD1 aligns across 10 bases. The source material was PBMCs. CDR3 nucleotide sequence: TGTGCCATCAGTGGGGACCGACAGGGGGCCACGAACACTGAAGCTTTCTTT. Translated, it gives CAISGDRQGATNTEAFF.